What follows is one TCR beta chain and its context. Its antigen is unknown. V dropped 2 bases and J dropped 4 bases, with 10 bases sitting between them. Germline-derived CDR1 and CDR2 are SGDLS and YYNGEE. The CDR3 extends over 14 amino acids. This specimen comes from a study of early T cells in non-severe SARS-CoV-2 infection. Across the study: Chains were not paired, and sequencing was done on bulk RNA from unsorted whole blood.

Study-level points and caveats: VDJdb matching skewed toward anti-spike CD8 responses, missing private and CD4 specificities.

TCRdb recomputed calls from the 5' RACE reads with MiXCR, one row per CDR3 protein. This table has around 60,000 distinct CDR3 sequences, 10% appearing once. The sample comprised whole blood. The chain combines TRBV9 with TRBJ1-5, with a tentative D call TRBD1 (5 bases). The source is an adult who was a healthcare worker with PCR-confirmed SARS-CoV-2 infection or an uninfected control (not recorded which). The CDR3 loop reads CASSVRGINQPQHF. CDR3 nucleotide sequence: TGTGCCAGCAGCGTGAGGGGTATAAATCAGCCCCAGCATTTT.